This passage covers 30 T cell receptor beta chains from one sample sequenced in a study of metastatic and nonmetastatic thyroid tumors. Treatment of any kind had been given to no patient before thyroid surgery. TCRdb used MiXCR to call clones anew from the PCR reads. Among just over 15,000 clones, about 35% were seen once, and the ten largest hold approximately 10%. The sequencing input was tumor tissue. The receptor source for this set is a male donor with papillary thyroid cancer or a benign thyroid nodule (not recorded which). Some clones in this sample may be carry-over from other donors' samples.

This clone was picked up a small number of times. Relative to the germline gene, one junction end is altered; a read error may explain this. CDR3 sequence (DNA): TGCGCCAGCAGCTTGCTAGCGGGGTGGCGAGAGACCCAATACTTC. It is translated as CASSLLAGWRETQYF. The chain joins TRBV5-1 to TRBJ2-5, with 9 bases aligning to TRBD2. Germline lookup yields CDR1 SGHRS and CDR2 YFSETQ. The CDR3 covers 15 residues.

J is TRBJ2-7 and V is TRBV11-3, with TRBD1 matching over 7 bases. CDR3 length: 14 residues. Germline CDR1 SGHNT, CDR2 YENEEA. V lost 5 bases, J lost 3 bases, and 7 bases stayed unmatched. The CDR3 DNA reads TGTGCCAGCAGCACGGACACAGGGGTCTACGAGCAGTACTTC. Protein product: CASSTDTGVYEQYF. The full variable domain, completed using reference TRBV11-3 and TRBJ2-7, is EAGVVQSPRYKIIEKKQPVAFWCNPISGHNTLYWYLQNLGQGPELLIRYENEEAVDDSQLPKDRFSAERLKGVDSTLKIQPAELGDSAVYLCASSTDTGVYEQYFGPGTRLTVT.

This clone rates as medium-sized (0.01 to 0.1%). The chain couples TRBV11-2 to TRBJ2-7, with no clear D. The germline V gene has CDR1 SGHAT and CDR2 FQNNGV. CDR3 length: 14 residues. Trimming left V 1 base short and J 0 bases short, with 7 bases between. The DNA for the CDR3 is TGTGCCAGCAGCTTAGTGGGCAGCTCCTACGAGCAGTACTTC. Translated, it gives CASSLVGSSYEQYF.

V usage is TRBV6-1 and J usage is TRBJ2-4, with D possibly being TRBD1 (5 bases). From germline, CDR1 is MNHNS and CDR2 SASEGT. V was pared by 4 bases and J by 7 bases, with 11 bases between. CDR3 size: 13 residues. The CDR3: CASSGQGLNIQYF. CDR3 in DNA: TGTGCCAGCAGTGGGCAGGGCTTGAACATTCAGTACTTC.

With respect to this clone: A much larger clone differs from this one at a single base, so this may be a read error. The sample has other DNA sequences that encode this CDR3 too. The chain is built from TRBV29-1 and TRBJ2-6; D unclear. CDR1 and CDR2 from the germline V gene are SQVTM and ANQGSEA. The CDR3 loop spans 13 amino acids. The CDR3 region is CSVGGAGANVLTF. The DNA of the CDR3 is TGCAGTGTTGGCGGAGCTGGGGCCAACGTCCTGACTTTC.

As concerns this clone: Since no conserved phenylalanine or tryptophan closes the CDR3, a read error is the likely cause. No DNA is shown, since the ends of the CDR3 on it are uncertain; the CDR3 is the one TCRdb lists. The chain employs TRBV29-1 and TRBJ1-5. The CDR3 extends over 12 residues, inclusive of both ends. Germline CDR1 SQVTM, CDR2 ANQGSEA. The CDR3 reads CSGGGVGQPQRV.

In its sample, this clone was seen many times. The genes are TRBV6-1 and TRBJ2-1, with D maybe TRBD1 (5 bases). CDR1 is MNHNS and CDR2 is SASEGT in the germline V gene. The CDR3 contains 17 residues. V was shortened by 0 bases and J by 9 bases, with 21 bases between the two germline ends. CDR3: CASSEAMAGNTRGEQFF. The CDR3 nucleotides are TGTGCCAGCAGTGAAGCCATGGCAGGGAACACCAGAGGTGAGCAGTTCTTC.

CDR3 nucleotides: TGTGCCAGCATAACTCCCTGGGGGGGCGAAAACACGTACTTC. Its protein product is CASITPWGGENTYF. V is TRBV6-5 and J is TRBJ2-7; D possibly corresponds to TRBD2 (7 bases). CDR3 length: 14 residues. With 7 bases removed from V and 12 bases from J, the gap between germline ends came to 25 bases. Germline loops: CDR1 MNHEY, CDR2 SVGAGI.

This clone appeared many times. Other DNA sequences in this sample translate to the same CDR3. This rearrangement joins TRBV11-2 to TRBJ2-3; tentatively, D is TRBD2 (5 bases). Germline-derived CDR1 and CDR2 are SGHAT and FQNNGV. Trimming removed 5 bases from V and 3 bases from J, with 15 bases in between. This CDR3 spans 15 amino acids. The CDR3 DNA reads as TGTGCCAGCAGCCCAAGCGGCCATGGGACAGATACGCAGTATTTT. As protein: CASSPSGHGTDTQYF.

This clone was observed at least ten times. Here the CDR3 reads CASSFRTSVYNEQFF. The CDR3 coding sequence is TGTGCCAGCAGCTTTCGGACTAGCGTCTACAATGAGCAGTTCTTC. V is TRBV14 and J is TRBJ2-1, with TRBD2 matching over 9 bases. The trim removed 5 bases at V and 3 bases at J, leaving 5 bases unmatched. The CDR3 is 15 amino acids. CDR1 and CDR2 (germline): SGHDN, FVKESK.

This clone rates as medium-sized. The rearrangement uses TRBV6-1 and TRBJ2-7, with D unresolved. The CDR3 has 11 residues. Looked up from germline, CDR1 is MNHNS and CDR2 is SASEGT. Between the trimmed V and J ends, which lost 8 bases and 3 bases, there was a span of 8 bases. CDR3 nucleotides: TGTGCCAGCGTGTCTGGCTACGAGCAGTACTTC. Amino acid sequence: CASVSGYEQYF.

The chain combines TRBV2 with TRBJ2-2, with 7 positions matching TRBD1. Germline CDR1 SNHLY, CDR2 FYNNEI. Unmatched junction bases numbered 4, after V lost 8 bases and J lost 4 bases. The CDR3 is 13 amino acids. The CDR3 loop reads CASQGQFTGELFF. Here the CDR3 DNA reads TGTGCCAGCCAGGGACAGTTCACCGGGGAGCTGTTTTTT.

This clone was seen many times. This chain uses TRBV5-6 with TRBJ2-1; 8 bases map to TRBD1. The germline V gene encodes CDR1 SGHDT and CDR2 YYEEEE. This CDR3 has 16 residues. Trimming took 0 bases from V and 2 from J; bases not matched to a gene: 4. The CDR3 sequence is CASSLAGTGTYNEQFF. For the CDR3, the DNA is TGTGCCAGCAGCTTGGCCGGGACAGGAACCTACAATGAGCAGTTCTTC.

There are many counts of this clone. The J gene is TRBJ2-5, the V gene TRBV15; TRBD1 matches at 9 bases. The trim removed 3 bases at V and 5 bases at J, leaving 7 bases unmatched. Per germline, CDR1 LNHNV and CDR2 YYDKDF (reference sequence). The CDR3 is 15 amino acids. In DNA form, the CDR3 reads TGTGCCACCAGCAGTGAACAGGGGGCCGGGGAGACCCAGTACTTC. This codes for CATSSEQGAGETQYF.

The chain carries TRBV27 and TRBJ2-1, with TRBD2 matching over 7 bases. The germline CDR1 and CDR2 sequences are MNHEY and SMNVEV (reference sequence). This CDR3 contains 15 residues. The V and J ends lost 5 bases and 0 bases, in that order; junction bases with no gene match: 4. The CDR3 DNA is TGTGCCAGCAGTCCAAGCGGGGCCTCCTACAATGAGCAGTTCTTC. The encoded protein is CASSPSGASYNEQFF.

This clone was recorded at least ten times. This chain joins TRBV9 and TRBJ2-3; a weak D match, TRBD2 (6 bases). Trimming pared 3 bases from V and 2 bases from J, leaving 13 bases between. This CDR3 has 15 amino acids. Germline V gene lookup returns CDR1 SGDLS and CDR2 YYNGEE. The CDR3 protein is CASSESGLYTDTQYF. The CDR3 nucleotides are TGTGCCAGCAGCGAATCGGGACTTTACACAGATACGCAGTATTTT.

In regard to this clone: This could be a read error, since a much larger clone is one nucleotide away. The CDR3 loop reads CASIRTGVYNEQFF. CDR3 DNA: TGTGCCAGCATCCGTACAGGGGTTTACAATGAGCAGTTCTTC. J is TRBJ2-1 and V is TRBV5-4, with 7 nucleotides matching TRBD1. J lost 4 bases, V lost 6 bases, and 7 bases had no gene match. Germline V gene sequence: CDR1 SGHNT, CDR2 YYREEE (reference sequence). This CDR3 contains 14 residues.

Comments on this clone: Relative to the germline gene, one junction end is altered; a read error may explain this. The genes are TRBV4-1 and TRBJ2-3; no definite D call. The germline V gene encodes CDR1 MGHRA and CDR2 YSYEKL. This CDR3 has 12 amino acids. CDR3 amino acids: CASIQALDTQYF. CDR3 bases: TGCGCCAGCATCCAAGCGTTGGATACTCAGTATTTT.

This clone was seen a handful of times. The junction does not match germline at one end; this may be a read error. The chain uses TRBV13 and TRBJ2-1; 11 positions agree with TRBD2. CDR1 and CDR2 from the germline V gene are PRHDT and FYEKMQ (reference sequence). The CDR3 is 16 amino acids. CDR3 region: CGSSLGTSGTHNAQFF. In nucleotides, the CDR3 is TGTGGCAGCAGCTTAGGGACTAGCGGCACTCACAATGCGCAGTTCTTC.

This sequence joins TRBV5-5 and TRBJ2-3; D remains ambiguous. The CDR3 is 14 residues long. Germline loops: CDR1 SGHKS, CDR2 YYEKEE (reference sequence). V lost 2 bases to trimming and J lost 1 base, with 8 bases between them. CDR3 protein: CASSLSVGTDTQYF. As DNA, the CDR3 is TGTGCCAGCAGCTTAAGTGTGGGCACAGATACGCAGTATTTT.

Comment on this clone: The junction shows a germline mismatch at one end, possibly a read error. V is TRBV7-8 and J is TRBJ1-5; no clear D. The CDR3 has 16 residues. CDR1 and CDR2 (germline): SGHVS, FQNEAQ. DNA of the CDR3: TGTGCCAACAGCTCCCGCTGGTACGTTTACAATCAGCCCCAGCATTTT. This encodes CANSSRWYVYNQPQHF. Based on the CDR3 plus reference TRBV7-8 and TRBJ1-5, the full variable domain is GAGVSQSPRYKVAKRGQDVALRCDPISGHVSLFWYQQALGQGPEFLTYFQNEAQLDKSGLPSDRFFAERPEGSVSTLKIQRTQQEDSAVYLCANSSRWYVYNQPQHFGDGTRLSIL.

Many counts were recorded for this clone. The chain has TRBV5-4 and TRBJ2-1; D might be TRBD2 (7 bases). Per the germline V gene, CDR1 is SGHNT and CDR2 is YYREEE (reference sequence). This CDR3 region has 14 residues. The ends were cut back, 4 bases at V and 5 bases at J, with 13 bases in the middle. The CDR3 loop reads CASSEGGLDNEQFF. As DNA, the CDR3 is TGTGCCAGCAGCGAGGGGGGGCTGGACAATGAGCAGTTCTTC.

Relative to its sample, this clone is medium-sized. The rearrangement uses TRBV4-1 and TRBJ2-7; D gene uncertain. Trimming stripped 1 base from V and 5 bases from J, with 3 bases between. The CDR3 contains 11 residues. CDR1 MGHRA and CDR2 YSYEKL come from the germline V gene. CDR3 sequence: CASSQGDEQYF. The DNA for the CDR3 is TGCGCCAGCAGCCAAGGGGACGAGCAGTACTTC.

About this clone itself: Sequence at one end of the junction differs from germline and may be a read error. This chain connects TRBV6-1 to TRBJ1-1; TRBD1 is a possible D gene (5 bases). This CDR3 has 15 amino acids. Germline CDR1 MNHNS, CDR2 SASEGT. The CDR3 coding sequence is TGTGCCAGCACAGAAGCGGGGGTGTCGTCCACTGAATCTTTCTTT. As protein: CASTEAGVSSTESFF.

This clone came up once. The chain uses TRBV20-1 and TRBJ1-6, with D perhaps TRBD1 (5 bases). The CDR3 covers 13 residues. The germline CDR1 and CDR2 sequences are DFQATT and SNEGSKA (reference sequence). Trimming shortened V by 3 bases and J by 7 bases, and 10 bases separated the two germline ends. As DNA, the CDR3 is TGCAGTGCTAGGTACCCAGGGAATTCACCCCTCCACTTT. Protein: CSARYPGNSPLHF.

This clone was detected ten times or more. The chain couples TRBV5-6 to TRBJ2-3, with a tentative D call TRBD1 (6 bases). V lost 3 bases, J lost 2 bases, and 13 bases lay in between. The germline gives CDR1 SGHDT, CDR2 YYEEEE. The length of the CDR3 is 15 residues. The CDR3 loop reads CASSSLDRHTDTQYF. The DNA for the CDR3 is TGTGCCAGCAGCTCGTTGGACAGACACACAGATACGCAGTATTTT. The full variable domain, rest sourced from reference TRBV5-6 and TRBJ2-3, is DAGVTQSPTHLIKTRGQQVTLRCSPKSGHDTVSWYQQALGQGPQFIFQYYEEEERQRGNFPDRFSGHQFPNYSSELNVNALLLGDSALYLCASSSLDRHTDTQYFGPGTRLTVL.

This clone was picked up many times. The rearrangement uses TRBV5-1 and TRBJ2-2, with D unclear. CDR1 and CDR2 from the germline V gene are SGHRS and YFSETQ. The germline V and J ends were trimmed by 0 bases and 4 bases, with 10 bases remaining between them. The CDR3 is 15 residues long. CDR3 sequence (DNA): TGCGCCAGCAGCTTGGCCTTCAGGTCCACCGGGGAGCTGTTTTTT. As protein: CASSLAFRSTGELFF.

In its sample, this clone was seen a few times. The chain uses TRBV6-1 and TRBJ2-7, with D uncertain. Germline V lookup: CDR1 MNHNS, CDR2 SASEGT. V lost 5 bases, J lost 9 bases, and 29 bases lay in between. This CDR3 comprises 17 residues. CDR3 protein: CASSLPSGTAGRSGQYF. CDR3 nucleotide sequence: TGTGCCAGCAGTCTCCCCTCCGGTACTGCCGGTAGATCCGGGCAGTACTTC.

The chain has TRBV18 and TRBJ2-1; TRBD2 agrees at 10 bases. The CDR3 is made up of 14 amino acids. The germline V gene has CDR1 KGHSH and CDR2 LQKENI. V shed 2 bases and J 7 bases; nucleotides not matched to a gene: 2. The CDR3 region is CASSPATSGNEQFF. CDR3 DNA sequence: TGTGCCAGCTCACCAGCGACTAGCGGGAATGAGCAGTTCTTC.

The V call is TRBV6-1, the J call TRBJ2-3, with D unresolved. This CDR3 is built from 15 residues. Germline V gene lookup returns CDR1 MNHNS and CDR2 SASEGT. V shed 4 bases and J shed 0 bases, with 11 bases lying between them. The CDR3 loop reads CASSAYGLSTDTQYF. In DNA, the CDR3 is TGTGCCAGCAGTGCGTACGGCCTCAGCACAGATACGCAGTATTTT.